Below, one TCR beta chain is given with its context. This clone showed up just a few times. Its target antigen remains unknown. The record has no base qualities; no much larger clone is one base away. The trial excluded patients who had a history of autoimmune disease or who were on systemic immunosuppression. Peripheral blood for TCR sequencing was drawn from every dose cohort at baseline, at cycle 4 day 1 and at cycle 7 day 1. The samples were taken from a phase I, first-in-human, multicenter, open-label dose-escalation trial of ivuxolimab. Adults with locally advanced or metastatic head and neck squamous cell, hepatocellular, melanoma or renal cell carcinoma were enrolled in the trial. Before TCR sequencing, CD4+ T cells and CD8+ T cells from peripheral blood were sorted into separate populations. The data were obtained in a study of OX40 agonist ivuxolimab in advanced cancers. Study-level background: Ivuxolimab, which targeted the costimulatory receptor OX40 (CD134), was an agonistic, fully human IgG2 monoclonal antibody. Intravenous ivuxolimab was administered to patients every 2 weeks at six dose levels: 0.01, 0.1, 0.3, 1.5, 3 and 10 mg/kg. Among the roughly 52 dose-escalation patients, some 19 had hepatocellular carcinoma, 15 or so melanoma, 9 renal cell carcinoma and 9 head and neck cancer. In the dose-escalation cohort, more than 75% of patients were male, and the mean age was approximately 60 years, with a range of 23 to 79. Patients were allowed to have had prior anti-PD-1, anti-PD-L1 or anti-CTLA-4 therapy, and 30% to 50% of the dose-escalation patients had previously received checkpoint inhibitors. Partial responses were achieved by three dose-escalation patients, of whom one had hepatocellular carcinoma and two had cutaneous melanoma. Peripheral TCRbeta sequencing aimed to test whether ivuxolimab altered TCR sequence diversity and caused clonal T-cell expansion. The monotherapy dose-escalation portion (N ≈ 52 patients) of the phase I ivuxolimab trial is reported in the paper. Broad study findings and their caveats: After ivuxolimab, CD8+ T cells had more expanded clones than CD4+ T cells on average. Clonal expansion of both CD4+ and CD8+ blood T cells was observed from baseline to week 6 at doses 0.1 to 3.0 mg/kg. Low levels of normalized T-cell clonal expansion were also seen in some nonresponding patients. In partial responders in the 0.1-3.0 mg/kg groups, normalized peripheral clonal expansion was found to be among the lowest, especially among CD8+ T cells. Antigen specificity was not determined for the clonally expanded peripheral T cells.

Genomic DNA was isolated from the sorted cells so that the TCRbeta CDR3 region could be sequenced. TCRbeta CDR3 regions were sequenced using the immunoSEQ Assay. Imported from immuneACCESS, the table was reduced by TCRdb to in-frame sequences with V and J called. These copies leave out some clones; in studies compared against another copy, an unresolved V gene accounts for under half, and the cause of the remainder is not known. This sample is represented by some 45,000 clones; around 86% of them were singletons. About 35% of the sample goes to the ten largest clones. This receptor was obtained from an adult with an advanced solid tumor such as melanoma, head and neck, liver or kidney cancer. The material was CD4+ or CD8+ T cells sorted from blood, obtained in a trial of the OX40 agonist ivuxolimab.

The nucleotide sequence is TGTGCCAGCTCACCACGGGACACCGAGGCCGAGCAGTACTTC. Its translation is CASSPRDTEAEQYF. The receptor chain draws on TRBV18 and TRBJ2-7, with a weak D call of TRBD1 (6 bases match). Measured from the cysteine to the phenylalanine, the CDR3 is 14 residues long. The read is trimmed to its CDR3 DNA, 42 bases read in frame from base 1. Trimming removed 1 base from V and 6 bases from J, leaving 13 bases between the germline ends. The germline V gene sets CDR1 to KGHSH and CDR2 to LQKENI.